This TCR beta chain was recovered during a study of blood T cell repertoires in COVID-19. At the level of the study: There were acute and convalescent COVID-19 samples, and they came from the United States, Italy and Spain. T cells, B-cell-depleted T cells, or PBMCs provided the cDNA or gDNA that served as material.

CDR1 SEHNR and CDR2 FQNEAQ come from the germline V gene (reference sequence). This CDR3 spans 14 amino acids. The J segment lost 6 bases and the V segment lost 1 base, leaving 5 bases of the junction unmatched. Living in 24 US areas, the participants were between 18 and 89 years of age. Cohort 3 donors counted as recovered after two negative PCRs, clearance, or resolved symptoms. Profiled with immunoSEQ multiplex PCR; TCRdb holds only in-frame clones, not every one. The sample lists about 140,000 clones; around 87% were seen once. Material: PBMCs or T cells enriched from blood (not recorded which). This rearrangement joins TRBV7-9 to TRBJ1-1, with 7 bases identical to TRBD1. The receptor was derived from a man in his sixties who had recovered from COVID-19. The CDR3 region is CASSLGQGFPEAFF. CDR3 DNA: TGTGCCAGCAGCTTAGGACAGGGTTTCCCTGAAGCTTTCTTT.